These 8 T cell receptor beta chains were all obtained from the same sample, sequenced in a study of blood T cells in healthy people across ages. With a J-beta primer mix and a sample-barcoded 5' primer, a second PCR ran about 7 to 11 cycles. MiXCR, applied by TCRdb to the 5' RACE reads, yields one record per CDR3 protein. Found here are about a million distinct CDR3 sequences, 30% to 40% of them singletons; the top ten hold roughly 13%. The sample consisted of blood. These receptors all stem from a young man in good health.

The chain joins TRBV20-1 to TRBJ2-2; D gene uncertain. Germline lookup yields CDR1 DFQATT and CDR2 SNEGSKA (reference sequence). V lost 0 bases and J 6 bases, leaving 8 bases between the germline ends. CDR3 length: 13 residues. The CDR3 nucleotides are TGCAGTGCTAGAGATTTACGATCCGGGGAGCTGTTTTTT. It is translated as CSARDLRSGELFF.

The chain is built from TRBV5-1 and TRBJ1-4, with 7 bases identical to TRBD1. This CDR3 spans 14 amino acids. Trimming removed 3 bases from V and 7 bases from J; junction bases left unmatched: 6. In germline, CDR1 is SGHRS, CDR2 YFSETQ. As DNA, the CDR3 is TGCGCCAGCAGCTCACAGGGGCAGCTTGAAAAACTGTTTTTT. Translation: CASSSQGQLEKLFF. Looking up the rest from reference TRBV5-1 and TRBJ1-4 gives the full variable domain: KAGVTQTPRYLIKTRGQQVTLSCSPISGHRSVSWYQQTPGQGLQFLFEYFSETQRNKGNFPGRFSGRQFSNSRSEMNVSTLELGDSALYLCASSSQGQLEKLFFGSGTQLSVL.

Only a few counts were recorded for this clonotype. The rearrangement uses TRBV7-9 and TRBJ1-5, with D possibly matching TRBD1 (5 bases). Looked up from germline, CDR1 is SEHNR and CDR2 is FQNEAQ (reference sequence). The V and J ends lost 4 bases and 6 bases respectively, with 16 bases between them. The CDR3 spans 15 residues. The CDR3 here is CASSSGGRVAQPQHF. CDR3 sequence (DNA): TGTGCCAGCAGCTCGGGGGGTAGGGTAGCTCAGCCCCAGCATTTT.

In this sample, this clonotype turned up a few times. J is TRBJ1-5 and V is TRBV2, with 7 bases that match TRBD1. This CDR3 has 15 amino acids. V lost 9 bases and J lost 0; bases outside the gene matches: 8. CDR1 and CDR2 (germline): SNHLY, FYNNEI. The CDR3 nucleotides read TGTGCCAGTCGACAGGGATACCTTAGCAATCAGCCCCAGCATTTT. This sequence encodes CASRQGYLSNQPQHF.

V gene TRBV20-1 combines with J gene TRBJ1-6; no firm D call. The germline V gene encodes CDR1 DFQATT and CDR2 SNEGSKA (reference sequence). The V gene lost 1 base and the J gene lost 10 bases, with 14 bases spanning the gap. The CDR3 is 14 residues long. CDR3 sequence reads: CSARGAVWNSPLHF. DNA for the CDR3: TGCAGTGCTAGAGGTGCGGTGTGGAACTCACCCCTCCACTTT.

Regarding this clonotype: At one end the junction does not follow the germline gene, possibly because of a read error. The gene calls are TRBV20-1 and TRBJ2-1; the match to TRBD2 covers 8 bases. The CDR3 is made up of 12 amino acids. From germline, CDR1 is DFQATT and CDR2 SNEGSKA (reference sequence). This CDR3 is CSSSGRHNEQFF. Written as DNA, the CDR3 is TGCAGTTCTAGCGGGCGACACAATGAGCAGTTCTTT.

This CDR3 reads CSAARTGWNTIYF. CDR3 bases: TGCAGTGCTGCCCGGACAGGATGGAACACCATATATTTT. The chain joins TRBV20-1 to TRBJ1-3; 7 bases are a match to TRBD1. The V gene end was trimmed by 5 bases and the J gene end by 7 bases; junction bases not matched to a gene: 8. This CDR3 spans 13 amino acids. Germline CDR1 is DFQATT and CDR2 is SNEGSKA (reference sequence).

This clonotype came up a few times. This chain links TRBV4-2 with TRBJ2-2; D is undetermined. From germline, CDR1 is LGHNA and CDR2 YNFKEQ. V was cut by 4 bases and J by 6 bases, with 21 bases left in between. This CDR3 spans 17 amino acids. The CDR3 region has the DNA TGTGCCAGCAGCCCGTCCGGCACTGGCGGTCTCGCCGGGGAGCTGTTTTTT. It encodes CASSPSGTGGLAGELFF.